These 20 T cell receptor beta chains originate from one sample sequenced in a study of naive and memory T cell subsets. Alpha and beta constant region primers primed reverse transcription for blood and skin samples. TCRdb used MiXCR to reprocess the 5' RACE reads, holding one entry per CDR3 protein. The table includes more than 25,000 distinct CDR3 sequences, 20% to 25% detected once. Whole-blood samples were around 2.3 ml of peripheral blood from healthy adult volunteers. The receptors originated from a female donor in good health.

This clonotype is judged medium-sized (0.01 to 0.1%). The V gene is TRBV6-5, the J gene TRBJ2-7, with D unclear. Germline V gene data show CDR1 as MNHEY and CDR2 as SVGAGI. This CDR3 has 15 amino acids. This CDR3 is CARPRGSRASYEQYF. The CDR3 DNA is TGTGCGCGTCCTCGTGGGTCCCGGGCCTCCTACGAGCAGTACTTC.

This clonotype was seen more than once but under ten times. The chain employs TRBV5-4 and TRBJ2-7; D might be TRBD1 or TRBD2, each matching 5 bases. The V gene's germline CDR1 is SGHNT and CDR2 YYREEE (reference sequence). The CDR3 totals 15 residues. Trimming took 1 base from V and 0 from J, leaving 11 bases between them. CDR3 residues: CASSLPGPGSYEQYF. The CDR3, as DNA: TGTGCCAGCAGCTTGCCGGGACCCGGCTCCTACGAGCAGTACTTC.

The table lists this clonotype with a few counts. This chain's CDR3 is CASSPTPTAYSNQPQHF. In DNA, the CDR3 is TGTGCCAGCAGCCCTACCCCGACAGCGTATAGCAATCAGCCCCAGCATTTT. This sequence joins TRBV6-5 and TRBJ1-5; TRBD1 is a possible D gene (5 bases). The ends were cut back, 6 bases at V and 0 bases at J, with 18 bases in the middle. The CDR3 consists of 17 residues. Looked up from germline, CDR1 is MNHEY and CDR2 is SVGAGI.

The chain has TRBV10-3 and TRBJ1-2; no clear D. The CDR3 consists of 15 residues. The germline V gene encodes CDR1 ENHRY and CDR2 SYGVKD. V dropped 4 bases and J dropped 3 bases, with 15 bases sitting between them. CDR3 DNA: TGTGCCATCAGTGGGAGGGCTGCGACCGACTATGGCTACACCTTC. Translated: CAISGRAATDYGYTF.

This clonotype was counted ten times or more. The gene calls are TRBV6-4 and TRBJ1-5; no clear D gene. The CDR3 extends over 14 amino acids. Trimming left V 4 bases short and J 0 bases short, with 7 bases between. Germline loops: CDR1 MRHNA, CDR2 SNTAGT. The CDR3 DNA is TGTGCCAGCAGTGCTGGGGATAGCAATCAGCCCCAGCATTTT. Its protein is CASSAGDSNQPQHF.

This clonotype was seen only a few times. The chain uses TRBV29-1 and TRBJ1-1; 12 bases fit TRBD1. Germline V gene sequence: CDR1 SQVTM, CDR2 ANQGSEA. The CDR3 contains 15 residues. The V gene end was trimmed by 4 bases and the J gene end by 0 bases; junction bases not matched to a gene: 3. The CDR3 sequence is CSVVGTGGMNTEAFF. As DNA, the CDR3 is TGCAGCGTTGTAGGGACAGGGGGCATGAACACTGAAGCTTTCTTT.

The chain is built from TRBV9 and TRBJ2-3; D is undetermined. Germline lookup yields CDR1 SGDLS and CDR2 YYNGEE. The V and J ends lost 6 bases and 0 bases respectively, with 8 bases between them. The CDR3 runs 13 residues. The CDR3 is CASTYLSTDTQYF. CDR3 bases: TGTGCCAGCACCTATCTTAGCACAGATACGCAGTATTTT.

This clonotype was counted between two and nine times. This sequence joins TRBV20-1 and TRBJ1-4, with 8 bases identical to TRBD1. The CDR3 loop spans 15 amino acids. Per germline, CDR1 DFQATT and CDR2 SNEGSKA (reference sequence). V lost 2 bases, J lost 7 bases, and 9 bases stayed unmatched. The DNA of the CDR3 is TGCAGTGCTAGAAATGCAGGGGGCGCGGGTGAAAAACTGTTTTTT. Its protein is CSARNAGGAGEKLFF.

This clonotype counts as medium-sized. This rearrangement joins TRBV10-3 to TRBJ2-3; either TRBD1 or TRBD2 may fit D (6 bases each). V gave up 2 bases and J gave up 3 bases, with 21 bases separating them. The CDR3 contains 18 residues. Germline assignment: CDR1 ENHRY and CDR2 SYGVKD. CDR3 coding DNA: TGTGCCATCAGTGAGCCGTTTGGACGGGGGCAAAGAACAGATACGCAGTATTTT. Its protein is CAISEPFGRGQRTDTQYF.

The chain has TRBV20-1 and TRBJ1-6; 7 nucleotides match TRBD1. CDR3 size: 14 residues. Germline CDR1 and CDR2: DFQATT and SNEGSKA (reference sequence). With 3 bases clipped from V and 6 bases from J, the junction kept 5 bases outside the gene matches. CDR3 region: CSASSPGGNSPLHF. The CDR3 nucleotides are TGCAGTGCTAGTAGCCCAGGGGGTAATTCACCCCTCCACTTT.

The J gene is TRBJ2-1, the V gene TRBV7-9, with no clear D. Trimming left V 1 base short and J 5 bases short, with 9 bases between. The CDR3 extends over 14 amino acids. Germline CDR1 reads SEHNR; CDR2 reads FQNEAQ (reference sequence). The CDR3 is CASSLVPSNNEQFF. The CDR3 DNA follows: TGTGCCAGCAGCTTAGTGCCCAGCAACAATGAGCAGTTCTTC.

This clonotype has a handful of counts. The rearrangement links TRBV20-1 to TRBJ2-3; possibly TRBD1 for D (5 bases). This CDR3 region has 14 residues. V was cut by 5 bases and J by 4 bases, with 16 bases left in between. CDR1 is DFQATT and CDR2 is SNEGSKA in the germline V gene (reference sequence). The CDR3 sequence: CSAVGQVGADTQYF. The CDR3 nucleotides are TGCAGTGCTGTCGGACAAGTAGGGGCAGATACGCAGTATTTT.

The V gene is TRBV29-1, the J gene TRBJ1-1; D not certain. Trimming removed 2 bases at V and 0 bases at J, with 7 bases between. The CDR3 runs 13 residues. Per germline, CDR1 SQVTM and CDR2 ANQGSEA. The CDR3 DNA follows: TGCAGCGTTGAAAAACGGTTGAACACTGAAGCTTTCTTT. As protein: CSVEKRLNTEAFF.

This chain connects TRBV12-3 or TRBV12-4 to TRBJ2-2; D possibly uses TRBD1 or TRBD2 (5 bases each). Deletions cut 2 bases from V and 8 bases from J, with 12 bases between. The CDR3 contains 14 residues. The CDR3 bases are TGTGCCAGCAGTTTAAAGTGGGGGAAAGGGGAGCTGTTTTTT. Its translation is CASSLKWGKGELFF.

In nucleotides, the CDR3 is TGCGCCAGCAGCCAAGAATCAGGATTAAACAATGAGCAGTTCTTC. Protein sequence: CASSQESGLNNEQFF. V is TRBV4-3 and J is TRBJ2-1; D is undetermined. Germline loops: CDR1 LGHNA, CDR2 YSLEER. There are 15 residues in the CDR3. The V gene lost 0 bases and the J gene lost 5 bases, with 11 bases spanning the gap.

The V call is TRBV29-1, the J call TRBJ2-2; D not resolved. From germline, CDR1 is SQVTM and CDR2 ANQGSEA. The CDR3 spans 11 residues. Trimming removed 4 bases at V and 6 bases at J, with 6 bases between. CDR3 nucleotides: TGCAGCGTTGCTCCCTCCGGGGAGCTGTTTTTT. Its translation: CSVAPSGELFF.

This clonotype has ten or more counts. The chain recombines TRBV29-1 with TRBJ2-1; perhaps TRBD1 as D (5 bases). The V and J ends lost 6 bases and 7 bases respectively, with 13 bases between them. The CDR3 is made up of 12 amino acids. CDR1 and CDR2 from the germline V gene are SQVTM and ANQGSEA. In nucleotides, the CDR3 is TGCAGCGTCGATGACAGTTCGAATGAGCAGTTCTTC. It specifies CSVDDSSNEQFF.

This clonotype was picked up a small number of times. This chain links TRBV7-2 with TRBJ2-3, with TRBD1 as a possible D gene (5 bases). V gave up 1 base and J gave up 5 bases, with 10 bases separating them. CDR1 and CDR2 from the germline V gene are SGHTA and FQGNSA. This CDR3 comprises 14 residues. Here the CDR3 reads CASSLVGPGDTQYF. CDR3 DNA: TGTGCCAGCAGCTTAGTGGGGCCGGGAGATACGCAGTATTTT. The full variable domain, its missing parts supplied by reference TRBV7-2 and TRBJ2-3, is GAGVSQSPSNKVTEKGKDVELRCDPISGHTALYWYRQSLGQGLEFLIYFQGNSAPDKSGLPSDRFSAERTGGSVSTLTIQRTQQEDSAVYLCASSLVGPGDTQYFGPGTRLTVL.

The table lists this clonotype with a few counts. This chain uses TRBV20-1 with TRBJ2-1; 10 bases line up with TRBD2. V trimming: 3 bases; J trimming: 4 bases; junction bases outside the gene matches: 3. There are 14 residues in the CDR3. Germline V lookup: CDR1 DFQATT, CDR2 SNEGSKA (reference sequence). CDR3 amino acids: CSASQREGYNEQFF. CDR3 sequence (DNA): TGCAGTGCTAGCCAGCGGGAGGGTTACAATGAGCAGTTCTTC.

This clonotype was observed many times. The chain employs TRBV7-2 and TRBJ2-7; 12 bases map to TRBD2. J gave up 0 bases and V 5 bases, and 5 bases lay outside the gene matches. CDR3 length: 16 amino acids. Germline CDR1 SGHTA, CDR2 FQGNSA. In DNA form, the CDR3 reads TGTGCCAGCAGCCCACGACTAGCGGGAGCCTCCTACGAGCAGTACTTC. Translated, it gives CASSPRLAGASYEQYF. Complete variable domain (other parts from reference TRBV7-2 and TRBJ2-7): GAGVSQSPSNKVTEKGKDVELRCDPISGHTALYWYRQSLGQGLEFLIYFQGNSAPDKSGLPSDRFSAERTGGSVSTLTIQRTQQEDSAVYLCASSPRLAGASYEQYFGPGTRLTVT.